Detailed here is one TCR beta chain. The source of the sample is a study of identical twins. TCRdb re-called the 5' RACE reads through MiXCR, storing one row per CDR3 protein. The sample lists some 760,000 distinct CDR3 sequences, 15% to 20% occurring once. Trimming at V came to 5 bases and at J to 0 bases, leaving 3 bases not matched to a gene. Germline lookup yields CDR1 SGHDT and CDR2 YYEEEE. CDR3 length equals 14 residues. These data were likewise used in another study, on T cells expressing NK-cell markers. That study adds: The study drew TCR beta repertoires from sorted CD3+CD56+NKG2C+, CD3+CD56+NKG2C- and CD3+CD56-NKG2C+ T cells. One of eight sequenced donors was HCMV-seronegative; the other seven were seropositive. Dominant NKG2C+ clonotypes were found to form about 1.0-8% of CD8+ T cells in more than five donors. Certain NKG2C+ T cell clones were expanded, and their HCMV specificity remained unclear.

This TCR was sampled from a woman aged 18-30 years in good health. J is TRBJ2-7 and V is TRBV5-6, with 9 bases matching TRBD1. Sequencing input: PBMCs. DNA of the CDR3: TGTGCCAGCAGTAACAGGGGGCTCTCCTACGAGCAGTACTTC. It specifies CASSNRGLSYEQYF.